The clone carrying this TCR beta chain was observed a handful of times. The antigen is undetermined. Trimming removed 0 bases at V and 6 bases at J, with 2 bases between. The V gene's germline CDR1 is SEHNR and CDR2 FQNEAQ (reference sequence). The CDR3 totals 11 residues. The sample is drawn from a study of post-analysis software for immune sequencing data. Study as a whole: The patients showed relapsing-remitting, secondary progressive and progressive-relapsing multiple sclerosis courses. Study-wide points: The F measure placed samples prepared in the same batch into strongly shared clusters. Five or six TRBV segments were significantly more frequent in patients than in controls. TRBV5-6, TRBV5-1 and TRBV20-1 were among these segments.

Prepared TCR beta cDNA libraries contained unique molecular identifiers. TCRdb fed the PCR reads into MiXCR, producing one record per CDR3 protein. The sample lists roughly 700,000 distinct CDR3 sequences, 30% occurring once. Source material: blood. The receptor was isolated from a girl aged 10-17 years with multiple sclerosis. The chain carries TRBV7-9 and TRBJ1-2; D not resolved. The CDR3: CASSLAHGYTF. The CDR3 region has the DNA TGTGCCAGCAGCTTAGCCCATGGCTACACCTTC.